The 28 T cell receptor beta chains in this list originate from one sample, sequenced in a study of Ad26.COV2.S vaccination and SARS-CoV-2 variants. Method: immunoSEQ multiplex PCR; TCRdb's copy keeps in-frame clones and lacks some. This table has a few hundred thousand clones, 83% appearing once. Treatment denoted: 19 received Ad26.COV2.S at low or high dose, single or two shots; roughly five received placebo; per-sample allocation not given. After the first vaccine or placebo injection, samples were drawn on day 63. The sequencing here drew on peripheral blood, taken in a trial of Ad26.COV2.S vaccine versus placebo. The receptors stem from a person between 18 and 65 years old who received the Ad26.COV2.S COVID-19 vaccine or a placebo.

This clone has more than one count but fewer than ten. The sample contains more than one DNA sequence encoding this CDR3. The V call is TRBV5-1, the J call TRBJ2-7; 7 nucleotides align to TRBD1. The CDR3 has 14 amino acids. V lost 0 bases and J lost 2; bases outside the gene matches: 2. Germline CDR1 reads SGHRS; CDR2 reads YFSETQ. CDR3 amino acids: CASSLGQGAYEQYF. The CDR3 DNA is TGCGCCAGCAGCTTGGGGCAGGGGGCCTACGAGCAGTACTTC.

V gene TRBV12-3 or TRBV12-4 combines with J gene TRBJ1-5; D uncertain. The CDR3 sequence is 13 residues long. Trimming cost V 6 bases and J 5 bases, with 11 bases left between them. As DNA, the CDR3 is TGTGCCAGCAGACTCAGGCTGGATCAGCCCCAGCATTTT. Its protein is CASRLRLDQPQHF.

The V and J genes are TRBV6-6 and TRBJ2-2; D uncertain. The ends were cut back, 0 bases at V and 6 bases at J, with 5 bases in the middle. CDR3 length equals 13 residues. Germline V gene data show CDR1 as MNHNY and CDR2 as SVGAGI (reference sequence). CDR3 sequence reads: CASSYSTAGELFF. The DNA of the CDR3 is TGTGCCAGCAGTTACTCGACGGCCGGGGAGCTGTTTTTT.

In this sample, this clone turned up once. This chain links TRBV7-3 with TRBJ1-1; the D gene is possibly TRBD1 (5 bases). Looked up from germline, CDR1 is SGHTA and CDR2 is FQGTGA. The V end lost 5 bases, the J end lost 0 bases, and 10 bases lay between the germline ends. The CDR3 sequence is 14 residues long. Written as DNA, the CDR3 is TGTGCCAGCAGCACTACAGGTCTGAACACTGAAGCTTTCTTT. This translates into CASSTTGLNTEAFF.

The V call is TRBV27, the J call TRBJ1-2; D is unclear. V lost 2 bases, J lost 6 bases, and 16 bases lay in between. Germline loops: CDR1 MNHEY, CDR2 SMNVEV (reference sequence). The length of the CDR3 is 15 residues. Written as DNA, the CDR3 is TGTGCCAGCAGTTTAGAAGTCGGCAGCCCAGATGGCTACACCTTC. It translates to CASSLEVGSPDGYTF.

The CDR3 sequence: CASNPRGQGWDQPQHF. The CDR3 DNA sequence: TGTGCCAGTAATCCCCGGGGACAGGGCTGGGATCAGCCCCAGCATTTT. The rearrangement links TRBV19 to TRBJ1-5; 9 nucleotides agree with TRBD1. V dropped 7 bases and J dropped 5; count of bases not matched to a gene: 12. The CDR3 runs to 16 residues. Germline loops: CDR1 LNHDA, CDR2 SQIVND (reference sequence).

This clone has just a few counts. This rearrangement joins TRBV6-2 or TRBV6-3 to TRBJ1-5; D is possibly TRBD1 (5 bases). Germline V CDR1 and CDR2: MNHEY, SVGEGT. Deletions cut 2 bases from V and 1 base from J, with 9 bases between. CDR3 size: 15 residues. The CDR3 region has the DNA TGTGCCAGCAGTTACGCGGCAGGGAGCAATCAGCCCCAGCATTTT. As protein: CASSYAAGSNQPQHF.

The J gene is TRBJ1-1, the V gene TRBV21-1; the tabulated D call, TRBD1, remains unverified against the DNA. TRBV21-1 has pseudogene status. This CDR3 is built from 15 residues. This chain's CDR3 is CASSKESVMNTEAFF. The DNA for the CDR3 is TGTGCCAGCAGCAAAGAATCAGTGATGAACACTGAAGCTTTCTTT.

V is TRBV29-1 and J is TRBJ1-4; 9 bases are shared with TRBD1. The V gene end was trimmed by 7 bases and the J gene end by 5 bases; junction bases not matched to a gene: 2. Germline V lookup: CDR1 SQVTM, CDR2 ANQGSEA. This CDR3 has 12 amino acids. DNA of the CDR3: TGCAGCGGCGGGACAGGGAATGAAAAACTGTTTTTT. It translates to CSGGTGNEKLFF.

The genes are TRBV5-1 and TRBJ1-4, with D hard to call. This CDR3 has 15 amino acids. CDR1 and CDR2 (germline): SGHRS, YFSETQ. V lost 4 bases to trimming and J lost 8 bases, with 18 bases between them. In nucleotides, the CDR3 is TGCGCCAGCAGCCTTCCCCCCCACGGGGAAGAAAAACTGTTTTTT. Residues: CASSLPPHGEEKLFF.

This rearrangement joins TRBV29-1 to TRBJ1-4; 10 bases are a match to TRBD1. V shed 3 bases and J 7 bases; nucleotides not matched to a gene: 8. From germline, CDR1 is SQVTM and CDR2 ANQGSEA. The CDR3 spans 15 residues. CDR3 DNA sequence: TGCAGCGTTGAGGACCCGACAGGGGGCATTGAAAAACTGTTTTTT. Translating it yields CSVEDPTGGIEKLFF.

V and J are TRBV7-3 and TRBJ2-1; 8 bases are a match to TRBD1. J was trimmed by 0 bases and V by 2 bases; bases with no gene match: 3. Germline-derived CDR1 and CDR2 are SGHTA and FQGTGA. This CDR3 has 16 residues. CDR3 region: CASSLWTGNSYNEQFF. CDR3 coding DNA: TGTGCCAGCAGCTTATGGACAGGGAACTCCTACAATGAGCAGTTCTTC.

This sequence joins TRBV19 and TRBJ1-1; D remains ambiguous. Germline V gene lookup returns CDR1 LNHDA and CDR2 SQIVND (reference sequence). Trimming stripped 5 bases from V and 0 bases from J, with 7 bases between. The length of the CDR3 is 13 residues. The CDR3 is CASSASLNTEAFF. CDR3 sequence (DNA): TGTGCCAGTAGTGCCTCGTTGAACACTGAAGCTTTCTTT.

The chain couples TRBV7-9 to TRBJ2-7; the match to TRBD1 covers 9 bases. The V and J ends lost 5 bases and 2 bases, in that order; junction bases with no gene match: 7. The CDR3 sequence is 15 residues long. Germline CDR1 and CDR2: SEHNR and FQNEAQ (reference sequence). DNA of the CDR3: TGTGCCAGCAGCCTCCGGGACAGGGCACCCTACGAGCAGTACTTC. This translates into CASSLRDRAPYEQYF.

The chain joins TRBV7-9 to TRBJ2-2; the D is unclear. This CDR3 has 10 residues. Germline V CDR1 and CDR2: SEHNR, FQNEAQ (reference sequence). V was pared by 7 bases and J by 8 bases, with 5 bases between. CDR3 sequence (DNA): TGTGCCAGCACCTGGGGGGAGCTGTTTTTT. Translated: CASTWGELFF.

The chain is built from TRBV4-3 and TRBJ1-6, with D hard to call. The germline gives CDR1 LGHNA, CDR2 YSLEER. The CDR3 sequence is 13 residues long. Trimming shortened V by 1 base and J by 8 bases, and 6 bases separated the two germline ends. Here the CDR3 reads CASSQVGHSPLHF. The CDR3 nucleotides are TGCGCCAGCAGCCAAGTTGGTCATTCACCCCTCCACTTT.

This clone was detected a few times. The gene calls are TRBV7-2 and TRBJ2-7; D remains ambiguous. The CDR3 length is 14 residues. V was pared by 1 base and J by 5 bases, with 12 bases between. From germline, CDR1 is SGHTA and CDR2 FQGNSA. Here the CDR3 reads CASSLGVMGDEQYF. The CDR3 DNA reads TGTGCCAGCAGCTTAGGAGTGATGGGCGACGAGCAGTACTTC.

The genes are TRBV19 and TRBJ2-1; 8 bases are shared with TRBD1. CDR3 length: 16 residues. Germline CDR1 is LNHDA and CDR2 is SQIVND (reference sequence). V trimming: 3 bases; J trimming: 8 bases; junction bases outside the gene matches: 12. CDR3 in amino acids: CASSILLGTGFYEQFF. CDR3 bases: TGTGCCAGTAGTATCTTACTCGGGACAGGATTTTATGAGCAGTTCTTC.

The CDR3 is CASSFRGLREQYF. The CDR3 coding sequence is TGTGCCAGCAGTTTCCGCGGACTCCGCGAGCAGTACTTC. This chain links TRBV27 with TRBJ2-7; weak D call: TRBD2 (5 bases). V shed 3 bases and J shed 6 bases, with 12 bases lying between them. Germline V gene lookup returns CDR1 MNHEY and CDR2 SMNVEV (reference sequence). The CDR3 consists of 13 residues.

J is TRBJ1-3 and V is TRBV10-2; D remains unclear. The CDR3 length is 13 residues. Trimming took 0 bases from V and 7 from J, leaving 7 bases between them. Germline V gene data show CDR1 as WSHSY and CDR2 as SAAADI. CDR3 protein: CASSESDGNTIYF. In nucleotides, the CDR3 is TGCGCCAGCAGTGAGTCGGATGGGAACACCATATATTTT.

V and J are TRBV11-2 and TRBJ2-7, with D tentatively TRBD2 (5 bases). CDR3 length: 14 residues. V lost 5 bases, J lost 7 bases, and 18 bases lay in between. Looked up from germline, CDR1 is SGHAT and CDR2 is FQNNGV. CDR3 sequence reads: CASSQFEGRGEQYF. The CDR3 nucleotides read TGTGCCAGCAGCCAGTTTGAGGGTCGAGGGGAGCAGTACTTC.

The chain couples TRBV25-1 to TRBJ1-5; 8 nucleotides match TRBD1. Per germline, CDR1 MGHDK and CDR2 SYGVNS. The CDR3 covers 12 residues. The V gene end was trimmed by 10 bases and the J gene end by 7 bases; junction bases not matched to a gene: 6. CDR3 sequence: CANPRGLQPQHF. The CDR3 coding sequence is TGTGCCAACCCCAGGGGGCTGCAGCCCCAGCATTTT.

This clone was found a few times. The V and J genes are TRBV7-2 and TRBJ2-3; tentative D call: TRBD2 (5 bases). Per the germline V gene, CDR1 is SGHTA and CDR2 is FQGNSA. This CDR3 contains 13 residues. Trimming removed 0 bases from V and 9 bases from J, with 10 bases in between. CDR3 amino acids: CASSLAASNTQYF. The CDR3, as DNA: TGTGCCAGCAGCTTAGCGGCTAGCAACACGCAGTATTTT.

In its sample, this clone was seen a few times. A much larger clone differs by one base, so this may be a read error. The V and J genes are TRBV5-4 and TRBJ1-1; a possible D gene is TRBD1 (5 bases). The CDR3 is 14 residues long. Trimming left V 5 bases short and J 0 bases short, with 11 bases between. Germline V gene data show CDR1 as SGHNT and CDR2 as YYREEE (reference sequence). CDR3 region: CASRAGTVNTEAFF. The CDR3 DNA is TGTGCCAGCAGGGCCGGGACGGTGAACACTGAAGCTTTCTTT.

The V call is TRBV6-5, the J call TRBJ1-5; 11 bases line up with TRBD1. Germline V CDR1 and CDR2: MNHEY, SVGAGI. CDR3 size: 15 residues. The V gene end was trimmed by 5 bases and the J gene end by 3 bases; junction bases not matched to a gene: 3. The CDR3 here is CASSRDRGDNQPQHF. The CDR3 DNA follows: TGTGCCAGCAGTAGGGACAGGGGGGACAATCAGCCCCAGCATTTT.

The chain combines TRBV4-1 with TRBJ2-3; D ambiguous. CDR3 length equals 18 residues. Germline V CDR1 and CDR2: MGHRA, YSYEKL. The ends were cut back, 1 base at V and 6 bases at J, with 23 bases in the middle. The CDR3 reads CASSQGRARWTSGDTQYF. The DNA of the CDR3 is TGCGCCAGCAGCCAAGGAAGGGCCCGCTGGACGAGTGGGGATACGCAGTATTTT.

In its sample, this clone was seen a few times. The CDR3 DNA sequence: TGTGCCAGCAGTCCCCTGGGACAGGGCGTGTACGAGCAGTACTTC. It translates to CASSPLGQGVYEQYF. The V gene is TRBV25-1, the J gene TRBJ2-7, with 9 bases that match TRBD1. From germline, CDR1 is MGHDK and CDR2 SYGVNS. J lost 4 bases, V lost 5 bases, and 9 bases had no gene match. CDR3 length: 15 residues.

The chain employs TRBV9 and TRBJ2-7, with TRBD1 as a possible D gene (5 bases). CDR1 SGDLS and CDR2 YYNGEE come from the germline V gene. V shed 0 bases and J shed 1 base, with 11 bases lying between them. The CDR3 is 15 residues long. CDR3 residues: CASSVGGAWSYEQYF. The CDR3 region has the DNA TGTGCCAGCAGCGTAGGTGGGGCCTGGTCCTACGAGCAGTACTTC.